This entry features one TCR beta chain sequence. Its specificity is unknown. The CDR3 has 15 residues. In germline, CDR1 is MNHEY, CDR2 SMNVEV (reference sequence). The sample is drawn from a study of monozygotic twins with inflammatory bowel disease. TCRdb reanalyzed the 5' RACE reads and collapses them to one entry per CDR3 protein, without DNA. In total, the table holds over 350,000 distinct CDR3 sequences. Points from the study as a whole: Concordance status among twins (concordant versus discordant) showed no link to repertoire similarity, possibly from limited power. Diversity of TCRbeta measured by inverse Simpson was lower in IBD patients than in healthy co-twins. Other individuals had fewer clonotypes in common with IBD patients than with healthy twins, especially with disease activity.

Sequences were obtained from blood. The chain has TRBV27 and TRBJ2-7; with no DNA, the TCRdb D assignment of TRBD1 cannot be verified. The sequence was obtained from a human donor with ulcerative colitis or Crohn's disease, or a healthy co-twin of an affected twin (not recorded which). CDR3 protein: CASSLSGTGSHEQYF.